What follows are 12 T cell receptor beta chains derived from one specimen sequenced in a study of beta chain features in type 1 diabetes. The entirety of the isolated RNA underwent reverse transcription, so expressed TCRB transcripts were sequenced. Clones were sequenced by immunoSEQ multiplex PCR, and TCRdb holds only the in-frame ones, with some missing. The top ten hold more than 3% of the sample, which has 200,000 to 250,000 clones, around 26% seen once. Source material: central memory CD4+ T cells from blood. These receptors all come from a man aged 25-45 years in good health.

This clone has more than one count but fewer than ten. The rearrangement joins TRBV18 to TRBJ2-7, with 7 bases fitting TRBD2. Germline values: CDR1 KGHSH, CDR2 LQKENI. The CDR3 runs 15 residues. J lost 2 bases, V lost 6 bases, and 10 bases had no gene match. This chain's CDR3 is CASSLGGSHPYEQYF. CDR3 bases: TGTGCCAGCTCCCTGGGGGGGAGTCATCCCTACGAGCAGTACTTC.

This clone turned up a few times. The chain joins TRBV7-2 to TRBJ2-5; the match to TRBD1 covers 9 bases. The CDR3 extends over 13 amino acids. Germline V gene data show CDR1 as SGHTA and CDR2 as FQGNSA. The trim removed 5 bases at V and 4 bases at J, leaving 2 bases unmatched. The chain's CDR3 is CASSLTGGETQYF. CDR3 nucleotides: TGTGCCAGCAGCCTGACAGGGGGAGAGACCCAGTACTTC. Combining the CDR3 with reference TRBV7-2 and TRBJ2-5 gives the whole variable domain GAGVSQSPSNKVTEKGKDVELRCDPISGHTALYWYRQSLGQGLEFLIYFQGNSAPDKSGLPSDRFSAERTGGSVSTLTIQRTQQEDSAVYLCASSLTGGETQYFGPGTRLLVL.

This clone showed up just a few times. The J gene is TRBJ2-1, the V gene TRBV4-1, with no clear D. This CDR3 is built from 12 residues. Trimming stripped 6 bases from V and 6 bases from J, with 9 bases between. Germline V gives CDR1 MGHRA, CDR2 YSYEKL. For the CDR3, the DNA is TGCGCCAGCAGAACCCTATTCAATGAGCAGTTCTTC. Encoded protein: CASRTLFNEQFF.

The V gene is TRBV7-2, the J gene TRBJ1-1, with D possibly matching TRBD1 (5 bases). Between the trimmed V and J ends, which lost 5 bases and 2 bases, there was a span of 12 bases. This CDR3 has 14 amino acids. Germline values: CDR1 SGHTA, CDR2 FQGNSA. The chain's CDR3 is CASSPRGTNTEAFF. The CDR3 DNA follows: TGTGCCAGCAGCCCCCGGGGGACCAACACTGAAGCTTTCTTT.

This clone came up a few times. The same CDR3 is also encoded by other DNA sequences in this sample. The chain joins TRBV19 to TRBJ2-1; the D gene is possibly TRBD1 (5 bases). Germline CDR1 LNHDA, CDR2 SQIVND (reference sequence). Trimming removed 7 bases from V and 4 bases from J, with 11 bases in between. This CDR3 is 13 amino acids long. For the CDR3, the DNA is TGTGCCAGTACCGACAGACAGTACAATGAGCAGTTCTTC. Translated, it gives CASTDRQYNEQFF.

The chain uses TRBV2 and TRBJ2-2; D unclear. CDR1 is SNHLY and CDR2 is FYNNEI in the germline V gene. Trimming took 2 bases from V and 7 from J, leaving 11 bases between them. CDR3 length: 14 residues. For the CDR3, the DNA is TGTGCCAGCAGTGAATCTGGGCCTGGCGGGGAGCTGTTTTTT. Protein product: CASSESGPGGELFF.

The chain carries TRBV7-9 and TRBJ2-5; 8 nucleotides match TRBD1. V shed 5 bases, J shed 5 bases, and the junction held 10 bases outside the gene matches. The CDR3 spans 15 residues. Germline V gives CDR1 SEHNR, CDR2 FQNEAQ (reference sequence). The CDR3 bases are TGTGCCAGCAGCCCCCGGACAGGGCTTTCGGAGACCCAGTACTTC. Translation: CASSPRTGLSETQYF.

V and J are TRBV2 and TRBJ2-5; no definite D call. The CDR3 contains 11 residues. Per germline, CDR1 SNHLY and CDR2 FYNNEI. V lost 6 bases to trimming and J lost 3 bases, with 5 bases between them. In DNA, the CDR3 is TGTGCCAGCAGGGTTAAAGAGACCCAGTACTTC. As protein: CASRVKETQYF.

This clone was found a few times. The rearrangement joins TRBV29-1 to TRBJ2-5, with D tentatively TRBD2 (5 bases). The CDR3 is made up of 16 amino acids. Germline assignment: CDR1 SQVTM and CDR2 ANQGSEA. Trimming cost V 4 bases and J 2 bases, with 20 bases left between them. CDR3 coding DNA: TGCAGCGTTGGACCTCCAGGTGGCCGGGGACAAGAGACCCAGTACTTC. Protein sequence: CSVGPPGGRGQETQYF.

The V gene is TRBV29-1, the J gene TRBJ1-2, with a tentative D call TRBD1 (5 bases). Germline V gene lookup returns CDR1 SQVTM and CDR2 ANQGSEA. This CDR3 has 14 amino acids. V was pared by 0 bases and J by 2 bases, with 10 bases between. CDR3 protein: CSVEDAGGNYGYTF. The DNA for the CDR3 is TGCAGCGTTGAAGATGCCGGGGGGAACTATGGCTACACCTTC.

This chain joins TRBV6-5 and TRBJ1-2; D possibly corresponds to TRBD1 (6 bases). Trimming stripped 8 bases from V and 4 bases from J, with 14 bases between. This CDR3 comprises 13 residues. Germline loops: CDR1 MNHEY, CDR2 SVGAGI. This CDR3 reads CASVQGSGYGYTF. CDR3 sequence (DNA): TGTGCCAGCGTACAGGGATCGGGCTATGGCTACACCTTC.

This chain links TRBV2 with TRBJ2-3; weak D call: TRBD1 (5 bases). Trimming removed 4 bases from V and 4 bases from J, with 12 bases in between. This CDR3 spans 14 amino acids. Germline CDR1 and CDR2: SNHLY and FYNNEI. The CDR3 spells CASSADQGADTQYF. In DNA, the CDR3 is TGTGCCAGCAGTGCCGACCAAGGGGCAGATACGCAGTATTTT.